The present T cell receptor beta chain was sequenced within a study of T cells after yellow fever vaccination. As for the study in general: Preparing low-cell-number fractions relied on SMART-Seq v4 Ultra Low Input.

This clonotype has at least ten counts. The antigen remains unidentified. Study-level points and caveats: Any FACS-sorted repertoire could hold abundant clonotypes that contaminate it from the bulk population. Although most clonotypes did not, a small share appeared in both CD4 and CD8 compartments. The booster response re-showed most primary clones: 96% CD4, more than 80% CD8.

Using its own MiXCR run on the 5' RACE reads, TCRdb lists one record per CDR3 protein. The sample includes approximately 110,000 distinct CDR3 sequences, about 7% of them seen just once. This specimen consisted of CD4+ T cells sorted from PBMCs, obtained around 10 days after the first yellow fever vaccination. The source of this sequence is a man aged 18 to 30 who received the YFV17D yellow fever vaccine.

CDR3 nucleotide sequence: TGTGCCAGCAGTTCCTTCTACGAGCAGTACTTC. Translating it yields CASSSFYEQYF. This chain links TRBV12-3 or TRBV12-4 with TRBJ2-7; D is unclear. The CDR3 covers 11 residues. Between the trimmed V and J ends, which lost 4 bases and 3 bases, there was a span of 4 bases.